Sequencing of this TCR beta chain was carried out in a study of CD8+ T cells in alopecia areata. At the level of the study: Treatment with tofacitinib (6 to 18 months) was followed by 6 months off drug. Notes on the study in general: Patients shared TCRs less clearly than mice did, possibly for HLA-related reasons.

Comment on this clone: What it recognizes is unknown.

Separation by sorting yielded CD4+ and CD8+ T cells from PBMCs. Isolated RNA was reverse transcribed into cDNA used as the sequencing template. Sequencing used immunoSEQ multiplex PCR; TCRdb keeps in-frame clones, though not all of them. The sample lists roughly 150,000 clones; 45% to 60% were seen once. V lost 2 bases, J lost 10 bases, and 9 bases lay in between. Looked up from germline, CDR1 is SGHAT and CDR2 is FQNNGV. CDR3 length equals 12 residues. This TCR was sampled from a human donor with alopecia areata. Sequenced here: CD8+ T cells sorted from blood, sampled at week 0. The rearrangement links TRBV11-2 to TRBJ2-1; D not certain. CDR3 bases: TGTGCCAGCAGCTTAATGGCGATGGAGCAGTTCTTC. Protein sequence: CASSLMAMEQFF.